This T cell receptor (beta chain) appears in the sequencing data of a study of cytomegalovirus exposure and HLA in healthy donors. Overall study context: The 550 to 800 first-cohort repertoires and the 120 or so validation repertoires shared the same platform, a later analysis reported.

Profiling relied on immunoSEQ multiplex PCR, and the TCRdb table lists in-frame clones only, not all of them. The sample shows 86,000 or so clones, approximately 95% of them seen only once. Trimming removed 5 bases from V and 2 bases from J; junction bases left unmatched: 6. The germline V gene has CDR1 MDHEN and CDR2 SYDVKM. This CDR3 has 16 amino acids. Material: PBMCs. The receptor's source is a man between 18 and 29 years old in good health and CMV-seropositive. The rearrangement joins TRBV28 to TRBJ2-6, with 7 bases lining up with TRBD1. The CDR3 region has the DNA TGTGCCAGCAGTAAGTCCGACAGGGCTGGGGCCAACGTCCTGACTTTC. This codes for CASSKSDRAGANVLTF.